This passage covers 3 T cell receptor beta chains from one sample sequenced in a study of T cell repertoires in cytomegalovirus infection. TCRdb called the reads again in MiXCR, with one record for every CDR3 protein. The sample includes under 95,000 distinct CDR3 sequences, under 5% of them seen just once. Input material: PBMCs. The source is a human donor in good health (CMV status not recorded). Some clones in this sample may be carry-over from other donors' samples.

This clonotype came up many times. In nucleotides, the CDR3 is TGTGCCACCAGTGATTTGGGGGGCTCCTACAATGAGCAGTTCTTC. This codes for CATSDLGGSYNEQFF. The V gene is TRBV24-1, the J gene TRBJ2-1; TRBD1 or TRBD2 may be the D gene (5 bases each). Germline values: CDR1 KGHDR, CDR2 SFDVKD. The CDR3 sequence is 15 residues long. Deletions cut 0 bases from V and 0 bases from J, with 5 bases between.

This clonotype was seen repeatedly, ten times or more. This chain uses TRBV7-2 with TRBJ2-7; D unclear. Per the germline V gene, CDR1 is SGHTA and CDR2 is FQGNSA. This CDR3 contains 12 residues. The germline V and J ends were trimmed by 4 bases and 7 bases, with 11 bases remaining between them. CDR3 in amino acids: CASSSPGREQYF. CDR3 sequence (DNA): TGTGCCAGCAGCTCCCCAGGTCGGGAGCAGTACTTC.

There are many counts of this clonotype. A much larger clone sits a single nucleotide away, making a read error possible. V usage is TRBV6-6 and J usage is TRBJ1-1, with D possibly being TRBD1 (6 bases). The CDR3 is 13 residues long. V gave up 6 bases and J gave up 1 base, with 9 bases separating them. Germline CDR1 is MNHNY and CDR2 is SVGAGI (reference sequence). The CDR3 spells CASSQDRNTEAFF. DNA for the CDR3: TGTGCCAGCAGCCAGGACAGGAACACTGAAGCTTTCTTT.